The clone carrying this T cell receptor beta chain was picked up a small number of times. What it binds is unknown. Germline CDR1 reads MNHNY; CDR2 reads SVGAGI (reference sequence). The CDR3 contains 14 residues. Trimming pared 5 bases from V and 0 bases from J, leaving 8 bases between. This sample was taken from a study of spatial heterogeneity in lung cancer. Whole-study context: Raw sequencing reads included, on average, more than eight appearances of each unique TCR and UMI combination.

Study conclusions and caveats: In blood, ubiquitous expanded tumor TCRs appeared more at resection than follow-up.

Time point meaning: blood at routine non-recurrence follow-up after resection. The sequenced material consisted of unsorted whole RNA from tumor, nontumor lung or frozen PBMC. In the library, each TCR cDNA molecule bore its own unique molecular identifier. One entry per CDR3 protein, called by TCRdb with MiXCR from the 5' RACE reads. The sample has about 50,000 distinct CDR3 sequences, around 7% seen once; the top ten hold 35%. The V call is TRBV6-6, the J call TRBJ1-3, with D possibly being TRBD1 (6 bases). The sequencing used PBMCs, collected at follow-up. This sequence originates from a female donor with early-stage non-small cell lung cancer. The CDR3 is CASSPGHSGNTIYF. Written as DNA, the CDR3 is TGTGCCAGCAGTCCGGGACACTCTGGAAACACCATATATTTT.